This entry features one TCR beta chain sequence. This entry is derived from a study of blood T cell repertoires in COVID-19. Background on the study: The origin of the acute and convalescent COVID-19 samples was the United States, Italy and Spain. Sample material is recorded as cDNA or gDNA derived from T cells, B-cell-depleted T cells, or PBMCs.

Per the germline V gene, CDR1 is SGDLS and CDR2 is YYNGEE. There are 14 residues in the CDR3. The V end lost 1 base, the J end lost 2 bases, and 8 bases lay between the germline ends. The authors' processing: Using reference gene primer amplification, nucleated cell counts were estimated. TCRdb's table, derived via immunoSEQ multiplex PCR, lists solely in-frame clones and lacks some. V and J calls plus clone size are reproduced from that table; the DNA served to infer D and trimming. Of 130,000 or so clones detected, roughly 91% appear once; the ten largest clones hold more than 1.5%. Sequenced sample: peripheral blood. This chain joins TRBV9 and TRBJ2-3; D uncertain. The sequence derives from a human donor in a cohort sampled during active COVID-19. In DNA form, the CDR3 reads TGTGCCAGCAGCGTATCCAGTTACACAGATACGCAGTATTTT. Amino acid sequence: CASSVSSYTDTQYF.